The entry below gives a single TCR beta chain sequence along with its context. Its antigen remains unidentified. The germline CDR1 and CDR2 sequences are MDHEN and SYDVKM. Deletions cut 3 bases from V and 6 bases from J, with 20 bases between. This CDR3 is built from 16 residues. The data were obtained in a study of cytomegalovirus exposure and HLA in healthy donors. The overall study: Among fewer than 500 genotyped donors, around 82% fell in the Caucasian-associated ancestry cluster. Study results and limitations: Further analysis was carried out later, and it showed several of the most significant clusters appearing linked to common viral pathogens. Among the sequence variants, a highly shared cluster was likely an artifact of sequencing. A later analysis found TCR association rates differed by HLA locus, highest for DRB1 and lowest for HLA-C.

Primers for the PCR totalled 60 Vbeta and 13 Jbeta. This table comes from immunoSEQ multiplex PCR, and its TCRdb copy is limited to in-frame clones, with some not included. The profile shows around 100,000 clones, 82% of them singletons. What was sequenced was PBMCs. This rearrangement joins TRBV28 to TRBJ1-2; D ambiguous. This sequence originates from a woman aged 18-30 years in good health and CMV-seronegative. CDR3 sequence: CASSLILRGSEDGYTF. CDR3 bases: TGTGCCAGCAGTTTGATCCTCCGGGGTTCGGAGGATGGCTACACCTTC.